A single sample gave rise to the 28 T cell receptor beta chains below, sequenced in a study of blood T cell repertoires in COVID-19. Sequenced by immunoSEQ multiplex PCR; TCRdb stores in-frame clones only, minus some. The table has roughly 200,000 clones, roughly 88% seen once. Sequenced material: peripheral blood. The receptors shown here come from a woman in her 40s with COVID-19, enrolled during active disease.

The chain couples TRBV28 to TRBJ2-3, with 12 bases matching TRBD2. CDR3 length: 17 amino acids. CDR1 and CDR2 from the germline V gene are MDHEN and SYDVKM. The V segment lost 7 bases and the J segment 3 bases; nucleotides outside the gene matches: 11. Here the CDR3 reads CASTPHTGLAGTDTQYF. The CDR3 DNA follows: TGTGCCAGCACCCCCCACACCGGACTAGCGGGAACAGATACGCAGTATTTT.

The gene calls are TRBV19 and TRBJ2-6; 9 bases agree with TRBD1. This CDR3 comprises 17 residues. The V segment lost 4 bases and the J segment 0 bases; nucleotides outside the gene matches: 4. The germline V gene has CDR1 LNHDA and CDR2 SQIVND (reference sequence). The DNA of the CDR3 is TGTGCCAGTAGTACCCCGACAGGGGGCTCTGGGGCCAACGTCCTGACTTTC. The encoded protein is CASSTPTGGSGANVLTF.

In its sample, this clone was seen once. CDR3 bases: TGTGCCAGCAGCTCGAGCGGACTAGCCACAGATACGCAGTATTTT. Amino acid sequence: CASSSSGLATDTQYF. The gene calls are TRBV7-9 and TRBJ2-3, with TRBD2 identical over 8 bases. Germline CDR1 reads SEHNR; CDR2 reads FQNEAQ (reference sequence). J gave up 2 bases and V 4 bases, and 5 bases lay outside the gene matches. This CDR3 is built from 15 residues.

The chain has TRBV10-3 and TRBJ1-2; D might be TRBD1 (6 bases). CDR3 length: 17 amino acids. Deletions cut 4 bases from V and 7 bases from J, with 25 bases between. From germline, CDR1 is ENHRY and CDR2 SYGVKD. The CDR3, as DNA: TGTGCCATCAGTGGTTTCGTAGGCGGGGGGCCTTCGTTTGGCTACACCTTC. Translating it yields CAISGFVGGGPSFGYTF.

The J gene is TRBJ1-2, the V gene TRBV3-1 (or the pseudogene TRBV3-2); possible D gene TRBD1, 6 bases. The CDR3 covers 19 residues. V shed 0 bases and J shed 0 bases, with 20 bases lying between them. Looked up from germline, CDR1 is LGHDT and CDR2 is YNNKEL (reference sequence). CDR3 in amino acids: CASSQELPRQDSANYGYTF. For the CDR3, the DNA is TGTGCCAGCAGCCAAGAACTCCCTCGACAGGATTCAGCTAACTATGGCTACACCTTC.

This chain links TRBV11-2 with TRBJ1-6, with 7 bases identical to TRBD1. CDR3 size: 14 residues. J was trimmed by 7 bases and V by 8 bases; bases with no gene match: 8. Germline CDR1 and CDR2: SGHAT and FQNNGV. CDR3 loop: CASGADRANSPLHF. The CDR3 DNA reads TGTGCCAGCGGAGCCGACAGGGCCAATTCACCCCTCCACTTT.

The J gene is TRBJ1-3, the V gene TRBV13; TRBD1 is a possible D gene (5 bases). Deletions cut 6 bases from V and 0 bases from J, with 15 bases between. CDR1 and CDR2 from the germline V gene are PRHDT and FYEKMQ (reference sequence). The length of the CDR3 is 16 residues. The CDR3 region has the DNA TGTGCCAGCAGTTATTGGGGGGGGAACTCTGGAAACACCATATATTTT. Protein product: CASSYWGGNSGNTIYF.

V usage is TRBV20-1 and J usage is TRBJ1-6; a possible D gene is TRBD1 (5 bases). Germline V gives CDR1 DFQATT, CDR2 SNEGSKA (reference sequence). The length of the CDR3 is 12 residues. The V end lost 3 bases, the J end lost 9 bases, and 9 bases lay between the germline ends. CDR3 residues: CSASAGSSPLHF. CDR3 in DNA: TGCAGTGCTAGTGCAGGGTCTTCACCCCTCCACTTT.

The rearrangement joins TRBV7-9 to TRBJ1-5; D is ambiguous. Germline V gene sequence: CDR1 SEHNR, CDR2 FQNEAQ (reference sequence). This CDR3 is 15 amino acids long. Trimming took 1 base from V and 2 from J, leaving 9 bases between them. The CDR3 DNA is TGTGCCAGCAGCTTAGTGGCGGCAGGCAATCAGCCCCAGCATTTT. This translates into CASSLVAAGNQPQHF.

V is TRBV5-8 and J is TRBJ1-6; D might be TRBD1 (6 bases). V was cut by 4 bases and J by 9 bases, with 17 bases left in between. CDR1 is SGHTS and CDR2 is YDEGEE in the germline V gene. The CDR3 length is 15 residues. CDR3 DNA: TGTGCCAGCAGCCTAGGACAGAACACCATTTCACCCCTCCACTTT. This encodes CASSLGQNTISPLHF.

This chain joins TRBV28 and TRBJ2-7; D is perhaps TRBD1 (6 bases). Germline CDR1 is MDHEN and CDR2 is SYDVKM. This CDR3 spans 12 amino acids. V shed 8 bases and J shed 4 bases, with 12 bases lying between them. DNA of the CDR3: TGTGCCAGCGAGCAGGGGTTGTACGAGCAGTACTTC. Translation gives CASEQGLYEQYF.

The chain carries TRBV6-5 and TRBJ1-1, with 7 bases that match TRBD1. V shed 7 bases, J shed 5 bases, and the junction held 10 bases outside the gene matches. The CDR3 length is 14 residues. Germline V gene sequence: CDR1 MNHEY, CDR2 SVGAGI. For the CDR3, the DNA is TGTGCCAGCACCTGGGCCAGGGGGTTTACTGAAGCTTTCTTT. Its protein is CASTWARGFTEAFF.

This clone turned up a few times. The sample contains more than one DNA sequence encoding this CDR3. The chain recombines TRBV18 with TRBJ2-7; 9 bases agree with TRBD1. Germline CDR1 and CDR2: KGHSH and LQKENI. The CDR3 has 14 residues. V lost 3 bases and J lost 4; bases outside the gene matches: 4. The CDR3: CASSPGTGSYEQYF. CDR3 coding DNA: TGTGCCAGCTCACCGGGGACAGGGAGTTACGAGCAGTACTTC.

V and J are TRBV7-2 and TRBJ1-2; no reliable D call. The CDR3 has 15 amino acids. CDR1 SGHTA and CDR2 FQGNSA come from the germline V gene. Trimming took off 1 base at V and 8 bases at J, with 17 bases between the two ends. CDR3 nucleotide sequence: TGTGCCAGCAGCTTAGGGGCCCAAATCTATGGGGGCTACACCTTC. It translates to CASSLGAQIYGGYTF.

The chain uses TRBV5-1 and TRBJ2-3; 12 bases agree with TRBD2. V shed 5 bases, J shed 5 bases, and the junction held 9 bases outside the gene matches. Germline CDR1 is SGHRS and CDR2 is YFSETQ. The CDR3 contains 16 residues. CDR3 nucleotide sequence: TGCGCCAGCAGAGACGGACTAGCGGGACTTATAGATACGCAGTATTTT. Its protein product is CASRDGLAGLIDTQYF.

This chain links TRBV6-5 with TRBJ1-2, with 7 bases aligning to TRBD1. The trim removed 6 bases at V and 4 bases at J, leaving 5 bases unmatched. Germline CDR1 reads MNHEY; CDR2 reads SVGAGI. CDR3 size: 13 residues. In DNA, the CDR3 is TGTGCCAGCAGCCGACAGGGTGCCTATGGCTACACCTTC. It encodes CASSRQGAYGYTF.

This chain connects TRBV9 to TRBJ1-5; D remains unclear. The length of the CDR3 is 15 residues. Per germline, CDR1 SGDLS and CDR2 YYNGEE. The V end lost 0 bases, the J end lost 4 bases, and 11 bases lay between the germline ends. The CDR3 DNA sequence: TGTGCCAGCAGCGTAGCGGGAGGTCGGAATCAGCCCCAGCATTTT. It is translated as CASSVAGGRNQPQHF.

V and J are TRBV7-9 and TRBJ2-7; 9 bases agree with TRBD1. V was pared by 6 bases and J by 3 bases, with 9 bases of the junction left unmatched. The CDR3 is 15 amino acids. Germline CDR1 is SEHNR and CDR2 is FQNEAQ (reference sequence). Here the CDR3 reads CASSRAPGQGYEQYF. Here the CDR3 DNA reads TGTGCCAGCAGTCGAGCCCCGGGACAGGGCTACGAGCAGTACTTC.

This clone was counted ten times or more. The CDR3 sequence is CASSLGAPNTGELFF. In DNA, the CDR3 is TGCGCCAGCAGCTTGGGAGCTCCGAACACCGGGGAGCTGTTTTTT. The chain links TRBV5-1 to TRBJ2-2; D ambiguous. The CDR3 extends over 15 amino acids. Looked up from germline, CDR1 is SGHRS and CDR2 is YFSETQ. V was clipped by 0 bases and J by 0 bases, with 6 bases between them.

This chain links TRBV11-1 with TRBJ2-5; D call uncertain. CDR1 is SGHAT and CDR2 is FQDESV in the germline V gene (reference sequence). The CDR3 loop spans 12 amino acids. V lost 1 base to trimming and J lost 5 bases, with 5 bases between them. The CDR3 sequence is CASSLESETQYF. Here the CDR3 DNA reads TGTGCCAGCAGCTTAGAAAGCGAGACCCAGTACTTC.

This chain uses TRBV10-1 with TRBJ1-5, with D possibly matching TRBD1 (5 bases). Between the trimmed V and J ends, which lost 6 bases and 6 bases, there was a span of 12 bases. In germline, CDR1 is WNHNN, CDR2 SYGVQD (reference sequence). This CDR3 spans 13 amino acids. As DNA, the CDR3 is TGCGCCAGCAGGGGGGGGGATCGTCAGCCCCAGCATTTT. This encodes CASRGGDRQPQHF.

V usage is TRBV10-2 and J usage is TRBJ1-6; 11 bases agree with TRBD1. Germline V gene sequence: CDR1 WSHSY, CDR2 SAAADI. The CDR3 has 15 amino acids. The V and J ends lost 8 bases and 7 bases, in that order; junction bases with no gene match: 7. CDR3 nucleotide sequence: TGCGCCAGCGGGGGGGGACAGGGGGGAAATTCACCCCTCCACTTT. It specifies CASGGGQGGNSPLHF.

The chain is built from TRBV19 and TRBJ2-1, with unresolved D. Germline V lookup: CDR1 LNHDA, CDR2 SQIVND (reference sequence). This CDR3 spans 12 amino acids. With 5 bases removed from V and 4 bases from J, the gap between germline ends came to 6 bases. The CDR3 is CASSEVYNEQFF. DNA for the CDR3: TGTGCCAGTAGTGAGGTATACAATGAGCAGTTCTTC.

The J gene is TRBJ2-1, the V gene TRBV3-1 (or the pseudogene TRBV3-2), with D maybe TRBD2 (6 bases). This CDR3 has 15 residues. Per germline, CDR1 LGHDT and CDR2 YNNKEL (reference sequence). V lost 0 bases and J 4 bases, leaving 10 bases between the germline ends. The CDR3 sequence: CASSQEEGLYNEQFF. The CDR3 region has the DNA TGTGCCAGCAGCCAAGAAGAGGGACTGTACAATGAGCAGTTCTTC.

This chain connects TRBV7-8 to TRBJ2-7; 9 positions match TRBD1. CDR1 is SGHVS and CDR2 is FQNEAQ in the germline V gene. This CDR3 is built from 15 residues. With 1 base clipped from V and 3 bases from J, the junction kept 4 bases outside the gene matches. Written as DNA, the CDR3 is TGTGCCAGCAGCTTAGTTGGGACAGGGAGCTACGAGCAGTACTTC. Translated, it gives CASSLVGTGSYEQYF.

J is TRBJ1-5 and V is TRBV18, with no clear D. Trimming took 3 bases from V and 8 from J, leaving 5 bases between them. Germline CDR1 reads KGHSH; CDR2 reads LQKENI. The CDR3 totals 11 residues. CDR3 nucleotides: TGTGCCAGCTCACCTCATGAGCCCCAGCATTTT. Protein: CASSPHEPQHF.

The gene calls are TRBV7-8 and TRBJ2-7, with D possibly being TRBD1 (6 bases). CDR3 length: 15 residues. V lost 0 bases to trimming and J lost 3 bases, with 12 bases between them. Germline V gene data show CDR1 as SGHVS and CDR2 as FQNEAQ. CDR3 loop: CASSLAPGQYYEQYF. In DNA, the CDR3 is TGTGCCAGCAGCTTAGCCCCTGGACAGTACTACGAGCAGTACTTC.

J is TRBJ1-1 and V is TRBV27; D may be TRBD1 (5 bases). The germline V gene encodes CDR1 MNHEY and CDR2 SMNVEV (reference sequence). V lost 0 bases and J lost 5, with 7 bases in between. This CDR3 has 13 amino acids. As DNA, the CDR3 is TGTGCCAGCAGTTTATCAGGGGATACTGAAGCTTTCTTT. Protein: CASSLSGDTEAFF.